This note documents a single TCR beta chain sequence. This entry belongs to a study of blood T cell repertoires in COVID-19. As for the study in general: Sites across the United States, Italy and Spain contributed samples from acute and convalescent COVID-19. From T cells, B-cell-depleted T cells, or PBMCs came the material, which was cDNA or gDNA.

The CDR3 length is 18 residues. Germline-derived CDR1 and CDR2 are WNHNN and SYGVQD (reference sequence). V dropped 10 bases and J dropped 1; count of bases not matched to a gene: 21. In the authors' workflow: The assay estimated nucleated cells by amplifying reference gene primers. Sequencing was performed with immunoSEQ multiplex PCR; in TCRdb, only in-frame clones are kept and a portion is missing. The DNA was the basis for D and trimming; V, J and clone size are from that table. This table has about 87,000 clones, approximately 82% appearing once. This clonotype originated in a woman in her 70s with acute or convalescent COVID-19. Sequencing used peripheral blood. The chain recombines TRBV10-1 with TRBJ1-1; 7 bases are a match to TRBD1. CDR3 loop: CATRWSFAINRGNTEAFF. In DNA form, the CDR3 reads TGCGCCACCCGTTGGTCTTTTGCGATCAACAGGGGGAACACTGAAGCTTTCTTT.